The rows below give T cell receptor beta chains drawn from one sample of a study of cytomegalovirus exposure and HLA in healthy donors. Data came from immunoSEQ multiplex PCR; TCRdb stores just in-frame clones and leaves some out. Of under 200,000 clones listed, about three quarters were seen once; the top ten hold 1.1% to 1.5%. The sequenced sample was PBMCs. These receptors all come from a woman in her thirties in good health and CMV-seronegative. The CDR3 runs from the conserved cysteine through the conserved F or W. Each record gives: J gene, V gene, clone size, CDR3 protein. Only part of the rows carry a size: once, few, many, or a class if the clone is expanded.

J: TRBJ1-6
V: TRBV6-5
size: NA
CDR3: CASTPRTGGGSPLHF

J: TRBJ1-1
V: TRBV5-8
size: NA
CDR3: CASSFRWGTGGLNTEAFF

J: TRBJ1-1
V: TRBV6-5
size: NA
CDR3: CASTKGTALTEAFF

J: TRBJ2-1
V: TRBV6-9
size: NA
CDR3: CASSLEAGGNSYNEQFF

J: TRBJ1-6
V: TRBV12-5
size: NA
CDR3: CASGLATGGDSPLHF

J: TRBJ2-7
V: TRBV6-5
size: NA
CDR3: CASSYRGTGNYEQYF

J: TRBJ1-1
V: TRBV29-1
size: NA
CDR3: CSVKGDSSVNTEAFF

J: TRBJ1-1
V: TRBV7-2
size: NA
CDR3: CASSLGSGGTEAFF

J: TRBJ1-1
V: TRBV29-1
size: NA
CDR3: CSVRGSGSNTEAFF

J: TRBJ1-1
V: TRBV6-5
size: NA
CDR3: CASSYKGFGGTEAFF

J: TRBJ1-1
V: TRBV6-1
size: NA
CDR3: CASSEWAGNTEAFF

J: TRBJ2-1
V: TRBV13
size: NA
CDR3: CASSWTSGPYNEQFF

J: TRBJ2-3
V: TRBV19
size: NA
CDR3: CASSIGQGQVSTDTQYF

J: TRBJ1-1
V: TRBV7-9
size: few
CDR3: CASSLEDTSEAFF

J: TRBJ2-7
V: TRBV7-2
size: NA
CDR3: CASSRYSGGTYEQYF

J: TRBJ1-1
V: TRBV5-6
size: NA
CDR3: CASSFRGTEAFF

J: TRBJ2-7
V: TRBV6-6
size: many
CDR3: CASSYSRLAGTYEQYF

J: TRBJ1-1
V: TRBV5-1
size: few
CDR3: CASSGGTEAFF

J: TRBJ2-1
V: TRBV7-6
size: NA
CDR3: CASSYGQGTYNEQFF

J: TRBJ2-7
V: TRBV2
size: once
CDR3: CASTAGVTTYEQYF

J: TRBJ2-5
V: TRBV4-1
size: NA
CDR3: CASSPHPTEKETQYF

J: TRBJ2-5
V: TRBV12-5
size: NA
CDR3: CASGVLGNTEETQYF

J: TRBJ2-3
V: TRBV10-3
size: NA
CDR3: CAIRPGLTTDTQYF

J: TRBJ2-3
V: TRBV9
size: NA
CDR3: CASSQQGFSPDTQYF

J: TRBJ2-3
V: TRBV4-1
size: NA
CDR3: CASSQKRGHTDTQYF

J: TRBJ1-1
V: TRBV6-9
size: NA
CDR3: CASIFRQGTDENTEAFF

J: TRBJ2-3
V: TRBV6-1
size: NA
CDR3: CASNSQVRGTDTQYF

J: TRBJ1-1
V: TRBV4-2
size: NA
CDR3: CASSQWGENTEAFF

J: TRBJ2-5
V: TRBV11-3
size: NA
CDR3: CASSLRSGEETQYF

J: TRBJ1-5
V: TRBV15
size: NA
CDR3: CATSRGQGGNQPQHF

J: TRBJ1-2
V: TRBV5-6
size: NA
CDR3: CASSLRTRLGDGYTF

J: TRBJ2-5
V: TRBV7-6
size: NA
CDR3: CASSFPGLPGQETQYF

J: TRBJ2-7
V: TRBV30
size: NA
CDR3: CAWSASYEQYF

J: TRBJ1-6
V: TRBV28
size: NA
CDR3: CASSFGGSSPLHF

J: TRBJ1-2
V: TRBV5-1
size: NA
CDR3: CASADGGSTYGYTF

J: TRBJ1-5
V: TRBV5-1
size: NA
CDR3: CASSLSGARGQPQHF

J: TRBJ2-1
V: TRBV6-4
size: NA
CDR3: CASSDGAGGNNEQFF

J: TRBJ2-7
V: TRBV10-3
size: NA
CDR3: CAISVLGGLAGIEGEQYF

J: TRBJ2-7
V: TRBV27
size: NA
CDR3: CASSPRASGGYEQYF

J: TRBJ1-6
V: TRBV27
size: NA
CDR3: CASSQTYFTGSTYNSPLHF